The TCR beta chain described here comes from a study of T cell repertoires in cytomegalovirus infection. At the level of the study: Indications came from public TCR beta signatures; they pointed to CMV infection and to a matching HLA type. Study results and caveats: CMV-specific HLA-C-restricted TCR beta clonotypes dominated the ex vivo response.

This clonotype was counted only a few times. Antigen: not known. In germline, CDR1 is LGHNA, CDR2 YNFKEQ. The CDR3 consists of 16 residues. Trimming took off 0 bases at V and 0 bases at J, with 9 bases between the two ends. One entry per CDR3 protein, called by TCRdb with MiXCR from the reads. The data contain some 450,000 distinct CDR3 sequences, roughly 30% of them singletons. V is TRBV4-2 and J is TRBJ1-3; D call uncertain. The sequence was collected from a human donor in good health (CMV status not recorded). Some clones in this sample may be carry-over from other donors' samples. The sample was PBMCs. The CDR3 nucleotides are TGTGCCAGCAGCCAAGATCGGCAGTACTCTGGAAACACCATATATTTT. Its translation: CASSQDRQYSGNTIYF.